Below are 26 T cell receptor beta chains sequenced from a single sample in a study of patients and donors after allogeneic stem cell transplantation. TCRdb re-called the RT-PCR reads with MiXCR, one entry per CDR3 protein. The sample lists roughly 880,000 distinct CDR3 sequences; roughly 18% were seen once. The specimen was blood, either unsorted or a sorted T cell fraction (not recorded which). The origin of the receptors is a human donor who was either an allogeneic HSCT recipient or a stem cell or donor lymphocyte infusion donor (not recorded which). It is not recorded whose cells these are; they may come from a transplant donor.

In this sample, this clonotype turned up a few times. The V call is TRBV11-1, the J call TRBJ1-1; 8 bases agree with TRBD1. This CDR3 region has 18 residues. J lost 0 bases, V lost 4 bases, and 13 bases had no gene match. The germline V gene encodes CDR1 SGHAT and CDR2 FQDESV (reference sequence). CDR3: CASSSWTGRPNMNTEAFF. CDR3 sequence (DNA): TGTGCCAGCAGCTCCTGGACAGGGCGGCCGAATATGAACACTGAAGCTTTCTTT.

This chain links TRBV5-1 with TRBJ2-7; D gene ambiguous. In germline, CDR1 is SGHRS, CDR2 YFSETQ. The CDR3 is made up of 14 amino acids. V was shortened by 5 bases and J by 0 bases, with 12 bases between the two germline ends. This chain's CDR3 is CASRQTVTSYEQYF. CDR3 nucleotides: TGCGCCAGCAGACAAACAGTTACCTCCTACGAGCAGTACTTC.

The chain links TRBV5-1 to TRBJ2-7; D ambiguous. Germline lookup yields CDR1 SGHRS and CDR2 YFSETQ. V lost 3 bases and J 3 bases, leaving 7 bases between the germline ends. The CDR3 is 12 residues long. In DNA form, the CDR3 reads TGCGCCAGCAGCTCACTCAACTACGAGCAGTACTTC. As protein: CASSSLNYEQYF.

V and J are TRBV10-3 and TRBJ2-7, with 12 bases lining up with TRBD1. Germline V gives CDR1 ENHRY, CDR2 SYGVKD. The trim removed 10 bases at V and 5 bases at J, leaving 9 bases unmatched. The length of the CDR3 is 14 residues. CDR3 region: CASRGTGGEHEQYF. The CDR3 nucleotides are TGTGCCAGCAGAGGGACAGGGGGCGAACACGAGCAGTACTTC.

The chain employs TRBV7-2 and TRBJ2-1; 7 nucleotides line up with TRBD2. V was pared by 1 base and J by 0 bases, with 3 bases of the junction left unmatched. The CDR3 loop spans 16 amino acids. The germline gives CDR1 SGHTA, CDR2 FQGNSA. The CDR3 sequence: CASSLGGGFSYNEQFF. The DNA of the CDR3 is TGTGCCAGCAGCTTAGGGGGGGGGTTCTCCTACAATGAGCAGTTCTTC. The variable domain in full, with the rest retrieved from reference TRBV7-2 and TRBJ2-1, is GAGVSQSPSNKVTEKGKDVELRCDPISGHTALYWYRQSLGQGLEFLIYFQGNSAPDKSGLPSDRFSAERTGGSVSTLTIQRTQQEDSAVYLCASSLGGGFSYNEQFFGPGTRLTVL.

The V gene is TRBV7-9, the J gene TRBJ2-7; D gene unclear. The CDR3 consists of 14 residues. CDR1 is SEHNR and CDR2 is FQNEAQ in the germline V gene (reference sequence). V dropped 3 bases and J dropped 2 bases, with 11 bases sitting between them. CDR3 in DNA: TGTGCCAGCAGCTTTCGGTGGCAGGCCTACGAGCAGTACTTC. Protein sequence: CASSFRWQAYEQYF.

The chain carries TRBV5-1 and TRBJ2-7; 10 nucleotides match TRBD1. V lost 3 bases and J lost 4; bases outside the gene matches: 7. The CDR3 is made up of 15 amino acids. CDR1 and CDR2 from the germline V gene are SGHRS and YFSETQ. CDR3 residues: CASSSGTGVIYEQYF. CDR3 DNA sequence: TGCGCCAGCAGCTCCGGGACAGGGGTTATATACGAGCAGTACTTC. Using reference TRBV5-1 and TRBJ2-7 for the parts outside the CDR3, the full variable domain is KAGVTQTPRYLIKTRGQQVTLSCSPISGHRSVSWYQQTPGQGLQFLFEYFSETQRNKGNFPGRFSGRQFSNSRSEMNVSTLELGDSALYLCASSSGTGVIYEQYFGPGTRLTVT.

This clonotype was seen more than once but under ten times. As DNA, the CDR3 is TGTGCCAGCAGCATCGCCCCCCAACGGGGGTCTGAAGCTTTCTTT. Amino acid sequence: CASSIAPQRGSEAFF. This chain links TRBV7-2 with TRBJ1-1; a weak D match, TRBD1 (5 bases). V was cut by 5 bases and J by 6 bases, with 19 bases left in between. Germline V gene lookup returns CDR1 SGHTA and CDR2 FQGNSA. The CDR3 covers 15 residues.

The rearrangement links TRBV11-2 to TRBJ2-5, with 11 bases fitting TRBD2. This CDR3 region has 15 residues. Germline V gene data show CDR1 as SGHAT and CDR2 as FQNNGV. The V gene end was trimmed by 5 bases and the J gene end by 4 bases; junction bases not matched to a gene: 6. In DNA, the CDR3 is TGTGCCAGCAGCCCGCGACTAGCGGGGAGAGAGACCCAGTACTTC. It is translated as CASSPRLAGRETQYF.

The chain employs TRBV27 and TRBJ2-7; perhaps TRBD1 as D (5 bases). Trimming removed 0 bases from V and 3 bases from J, with 12 bases in between. Germline V CDR1 and CDR2: MNHEY, SMNVEV (reference sequence). The CDR3 covers 15 residues. In DNA, the CDR3 is TGTGCCAGCAGTTTATCACAAGGGGCCTTCTACGAGCAGTACTTC. This encodes CASSLSQGAFYEQYF.

This clonotype was recorded only once. The V gene is TRBV19, the J gene TRBJ2-3; D perhaps matches TRBD2 (5 bases). CDR1 and CDR2 from the germline V gene are LNHDA and SQIVND (reference sequence). This CDR3 spans 14 amino acids. V was shortened by 3 bases and J by 4 bases, with 11 bases between the two germline ends. In DNA form, the CDR3 reads TGTGCCAGTAGTATGCGAGGGTTTGCAGATACGCAGTATTTT. Its protein is CASSMRGFADTQYF. Full variable domain (rest looked up from reference TRBV19 and TRBJ2-3): DGGITQSPKYLFRKEGQNVTLSCEQNLNHDAMYWYRQDPGQGLRLIYYSQIVNDFQKGDIAEGYSVSREKKESFPLTVTSAQKNPTAFYLCASSMRGFADTQYFGPGTRLTVL.

This clonotype came up a few times. J is TRBJ2-7 and V is TRBV6-2 or TRBV6-3; 8 bases agree with TRBD2. V lost 10 bases to trimming and J lost 2 bases; unmatched junction nucleotides: 10. Germline V gene data show CDR1 as MNHEY and CDR2 as SVGEGT. The CDR3 is made up of 14 amino acids. CDR3 nucleotides: TGTGCCACGCAACTAGCGGCGGGGACCTACGAGCAGTACTTC. This translates into CATQLAAGTYEQYF.

The sample holds a few counts of this clonotype. The rearrangement uses TRBV6-5 and TRBJ2-1; D uncertain. The CDR3 spans 16 residues. Germline assignment: CDR1 MNHEY and CDR2 SVGAGI. Between the trimmed V and J ends, which lost 0 bases and 4 bases, there was a span of 13 bases. The CDR3 sequence is CASSYSTVAGYNEQFF. The CDR3 nucleotides read TGTGCCAGCAGTTACTCTACGGTGGCTGGGTACAATGAGCAGTTCTTC.

This chain joins TRBV20-1 and TRBJ1-5; weak D call: TRBD1 (6 bases). Looked up from germline, CDR1 is DFQATT and CDR2 is SNEGSKA (reference sequence). The CDR3 extends over 15 amino acids. The V gene lost 6 bases and the J gene lost 0 bases, with 15 bases spanning the gap. The CDR3 DNA reads TGCAGTGCCCTTATAGGGGGGATTAGCAATCAGCCCCAGCATTTT. Its protein product is CSALIGGISNQPQHF.

The genes are TRBV2 and TRBJ1-3; D remains unclear. This CDR3 contains 14 residues. Germline values: CDR1 SNHLY, CDR2 FYNNEI. Trimming pared 7 bases from V and 1 base from J, leaving 11 bases between. The DNA of the CDR3 is TGTGCCAGCACCCCAGAAGGGTCTGGAAACACCATATATTTT. This encodes CASTPEGSGNTIYF.

In its sample, this clonotype was seen a few times. J is TRBJ2-5 and V is TRBV11-2, with D perhaps matching TRBD2 (5 bases). The CDR3 covers 13 residues. The V gene lost 0 bases and the J gene lost 5 bases, with 7 bases spanning the gap. Germline values: CDR1 SGHAT, CDR2 FQNNGV. The CDR3 sequence: CASSLELVETQYF. CDR3 DNA: TGTGCCAGCAGCTTAGAACTAGTGGAGACCCAGTACTTC.

The chain employs TRBV12-3 or TRBV12-4 and TRBJ1-2; D is perhaps TRBD1 (5 bases). The CDR3 sequence is 14 residues long. Trimming took off 3 bases at V and 6 bases at J, with 14 bases between the two ends. Here the CDR3 DNA reads TGTGCCAGCAGTTTCTTTCAGGGCTGGGATGGCTACACCTTC. It encodes CASSFFQGWDGYTF.

This clonotype was observed a few times. The chain links TRBV27 to TRBJ1-5; weak D call: TRBD1 (5 bases). This CDR3 has 15 residues. The germline V gene has CDR1 MNHEY and CDR2 SMNVEV (reference sequence). Trimming shortened V by 5 bases and J by 3 bases, and 14 bases separated the two germline ends. CDR3 in amino acids: CASSPSRGVNQPQHF. The CDR3 DNA reads TGTGCCAGCAGTCCCTCCAGAGGGGTCAATCAGCCCCAGCATTTT.

This clonotype was seen a handful of times. The chain links TRBV9 to TRBJ2-1, with D possibly called TRBD1 or TRBD2 (5 bases each). The CDR3 consists of 15 residues. The germline V gene has CDR1 SGDLS and CDR2 YYNGEE. Trimming took off 2 bases at V and 5 bases at J, with 14 bases between the two ends. This CDR3 is CASSVTRGANNEQFF. Written as DNA, the CDR3 is TGTGCCAGCAGCGTCACTAGAGGGGCAAACAATGAGCAGTTCTTC.

This clonotype was observed many times. This chain links TRBV5-1 with TRBJ1-2, with TRBD1 matching over 10 bases. The CDR3 covers 16 residues. The V gene end was trimmed by 4 bases and the J gene end by 4 bases; junction bases not matched to a gene: 10. The germline CDR1 and CDR2 sequences are SGHRS and YFSETQ. CDR3: CASSPGGQGMAYGYTF. DNA for the CDR3: TGCGCCAGCAGCCCTGGGGGACAGGGGATGGCCTATGGCTACACCTTC.

The genes are TRBV29-1 and TRBJ2-3, with 11 bases matching TRBD2. V shed 8 bases, J shed 0 bases, and the junction held 10 bases outside the gene matches. This CDR3 region has 16 residues. Looked up from germline, CDR1 is SQVTM and CDR2 is ANQGSEA. The CDR3 region has the DNA TGCAGCACAACTAGCGGGAGTGAAAGGAGCACAGATACGCAGTATTTT. This sequence encodes CSTTSGSERSTDTQYF.

Only a few counts were recorded for this clonotype. The CDR3 coding sequence is TGCGCCAGCACGCCGGGTCAGGGCTCTTTAATGAACACTGAAGCTTTCTTT. Translation gives CASTPGQGSLMNTEAFF. The gene calls are TRBV5-1 and TRBJ1-1; a weak D match, TRBD1 (5 bases). Trimming left V 6 bases short and J 0 bases short, with 21 bases between. The CDR3 runs 17 residues. Germline assignment: CDR1 SGHRS and CDR2 YFSETQ. Together with reference TRBV5-1 and TRBJ1-1, the CDR3 gives the full variable domain: KAGVTQTPRYLIKTRGQQVTLSCSPISGHRSVSWYQQTPGQGLQFLFEYFSETQRNKGNFPGRFSGRQFSNSRSEMNVSTLELGDSALYLCASTPGQGSLMNTEAFFGQGTRLTVV.

V and J are TRBV6-2 or TRBV6-3 and TRBJ1-2; possible D gene TRBD1, 6 bases. Germline values: CDR1 MNHEY, CDR2 SVGEGT. The length of the CDR3 is 14 residues. V lost 5 bases to trimming and J lost 7 bases, with 17 bases between them. The CDR3 DNA is TGTGCCAGCAGTCGTTCAGGGGCCTCGGGTGGCTACACCTTC. This encodes CASSRSGASGGYTF.

This rearrangement joins TRBV2 to TRBJ2-1; no firm D call. The CDR3 is made up of 14 amino acids. CDR1 is SNHLY and CDR2 is FYNNEI in the germline V gene. Trimming took off 1 base at V and 6 bases at J, with 10 bases between the two ends. The CDR3 here is CASSEGGNGNEQFF. The CDR3 DNA reads as TGTGCCAGCAGTGAAGGCGGAAACGGCAATGAGCAGTTCTTC.

The chain recombines TRBV2 with TRBJ1-6, with TRBD1 as a possible D gene (6 bases). The CDR3 spans 12 residues. Germline CDR1 SNHLY, CDR2 FYNNEI. Trimming stripped 11 bases from V and 7 bases from J, with 12 bases between. CDR3 DNA sequence: TGTGCCTGCCAAACAGGGAATTCACCCCTCCACTTT. Its protein is CACQTGNSPLHF.

The chain employs TRBV4-1 and TRBJ2-1; maybe TRBD2 (5 bases). The CDR3 contains 15 residues. V lost 1 base to trimming and J lost 2 bases, with 9 bases between them. The germline gives CDR1 MGHRA, CDR2 YSYEKL. CDR3 DNA sequence: TGCGCCAGCAGCCAAGTTGAGCGGACCTACAATGAGCAGTTCTTC. Residues: CASSQVERTYNEQFF.